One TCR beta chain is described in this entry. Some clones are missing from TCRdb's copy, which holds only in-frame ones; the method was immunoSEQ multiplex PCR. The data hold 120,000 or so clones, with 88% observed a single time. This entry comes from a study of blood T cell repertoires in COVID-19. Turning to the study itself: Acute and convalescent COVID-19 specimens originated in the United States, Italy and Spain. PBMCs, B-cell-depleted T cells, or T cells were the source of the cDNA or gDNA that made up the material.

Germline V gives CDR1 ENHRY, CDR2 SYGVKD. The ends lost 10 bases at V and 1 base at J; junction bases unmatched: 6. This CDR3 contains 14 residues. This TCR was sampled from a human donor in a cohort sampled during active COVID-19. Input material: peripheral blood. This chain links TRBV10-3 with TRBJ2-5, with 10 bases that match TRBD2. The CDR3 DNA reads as TGTGCCACCAGGCCTAGCGGGGGCCAAGAGACCCAGTACTTC. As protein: CATRPSGGQETQYF.